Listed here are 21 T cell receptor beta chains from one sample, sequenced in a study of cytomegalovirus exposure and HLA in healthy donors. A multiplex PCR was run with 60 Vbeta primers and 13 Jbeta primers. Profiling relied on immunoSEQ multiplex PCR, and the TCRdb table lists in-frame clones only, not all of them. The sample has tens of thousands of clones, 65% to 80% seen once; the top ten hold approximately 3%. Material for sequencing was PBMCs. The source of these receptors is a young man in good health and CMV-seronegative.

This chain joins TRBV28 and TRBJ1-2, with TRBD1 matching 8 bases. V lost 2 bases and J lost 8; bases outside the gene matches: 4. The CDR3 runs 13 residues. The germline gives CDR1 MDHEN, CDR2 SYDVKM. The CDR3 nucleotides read TGTGCCAGCAGTTTACGGCAGGGGGCGGGCTACACCTTC. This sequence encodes CASSLRQGAGYTF.

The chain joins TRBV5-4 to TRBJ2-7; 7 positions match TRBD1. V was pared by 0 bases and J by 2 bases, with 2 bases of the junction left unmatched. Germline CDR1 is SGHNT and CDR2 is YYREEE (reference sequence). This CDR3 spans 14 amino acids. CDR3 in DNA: TGTGCCAGCAGCTTGGTGGACAGGCCCTACGAGCAGTACTTC. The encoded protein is CASSLVDRPYEQYF.

For the CDR3, the DNA is TGTGCCAGCAGCGACGGGGGGGTACGCTATGGCTACACCTTC. Its translation: CASSDGGVRYGYTF. The chain recombines TRBV7-2 with TRBJ1-2, with D possibly matching TRBD1 (5 bases). In germline, CDR1 is SGHTA, CDR2 FQGNSA. V shed 5 bases and J shed 4 bases, with 14 bases lying between them. The CDR3 runs 14 residues. The full variable domain, its missing parts supplied by reference TRBV7-2 and TRBJ1-2, is GAGVSQSPSNKVTEKGKDVELRCDPISGHTALYWYRQSLGQGLEFLIYFQGNSAPDKSGLPSDRFSAERTGGSVSTLTIQRTQQEDSAVYLCASSDGGVRYGYTFGSGTRLTVV.

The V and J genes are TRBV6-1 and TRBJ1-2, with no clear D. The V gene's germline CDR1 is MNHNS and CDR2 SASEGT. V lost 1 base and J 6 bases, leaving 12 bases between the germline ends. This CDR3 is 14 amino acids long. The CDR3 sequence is CASSEVRDRNGYTF. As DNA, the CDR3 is TGTGCCAGCAGTGAAGTGAGGGATCGGAATGGCTACACCTTC.

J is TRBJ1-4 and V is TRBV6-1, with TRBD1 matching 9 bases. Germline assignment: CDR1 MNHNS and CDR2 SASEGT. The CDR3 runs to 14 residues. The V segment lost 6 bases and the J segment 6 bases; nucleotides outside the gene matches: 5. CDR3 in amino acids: CASSKGQGDEKLFF. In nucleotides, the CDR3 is TGTGCCAGCAGCAAGGGACAGGGAGATGAAAAACTGTTTTTT.

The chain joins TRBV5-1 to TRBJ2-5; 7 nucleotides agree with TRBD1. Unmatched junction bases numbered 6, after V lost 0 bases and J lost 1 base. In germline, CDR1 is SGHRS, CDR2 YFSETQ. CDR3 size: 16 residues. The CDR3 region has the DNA TGCGCCAGCAGCTTGGTGACAGGGTCTCGCCAAGAGACCCAGTACTTC. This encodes CASSLVTGSRQETQYF.

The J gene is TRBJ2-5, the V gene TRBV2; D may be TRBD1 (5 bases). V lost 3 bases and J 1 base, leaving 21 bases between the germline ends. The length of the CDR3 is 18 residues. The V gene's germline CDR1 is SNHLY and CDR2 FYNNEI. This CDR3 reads CASSDSRPNGQTQETQYF. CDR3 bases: TGTGCCAGCAGTGATTCGAGACCAAACGGACAAACCCAAGAGACCCAGTACTTC.

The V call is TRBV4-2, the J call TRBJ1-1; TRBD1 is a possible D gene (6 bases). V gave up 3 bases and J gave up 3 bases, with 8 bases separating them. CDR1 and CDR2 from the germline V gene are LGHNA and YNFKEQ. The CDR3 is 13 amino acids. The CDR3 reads CASSQSGDTEAFF. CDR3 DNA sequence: TGTGCCAGCAGCCAGTCAGGGGACACTGAAGCTTTCTTT.

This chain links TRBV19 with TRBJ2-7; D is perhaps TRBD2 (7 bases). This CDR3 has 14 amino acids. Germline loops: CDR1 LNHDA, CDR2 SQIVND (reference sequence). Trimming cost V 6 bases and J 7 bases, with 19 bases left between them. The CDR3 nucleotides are TGTGCCAGTAGGCCGGTGGGGGGGGCGCAAGAGCAGTACTTC. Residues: CASRPVGGAQEQYF.

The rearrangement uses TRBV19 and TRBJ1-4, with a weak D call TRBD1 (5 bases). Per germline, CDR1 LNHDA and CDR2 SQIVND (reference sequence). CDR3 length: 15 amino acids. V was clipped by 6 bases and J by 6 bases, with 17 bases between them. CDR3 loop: CASRSTGTGDEKLFF. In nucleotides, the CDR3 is TGTGCCAGTAGATCCACCGGCACAGGCGATGAAAAACTGTTTTTT.

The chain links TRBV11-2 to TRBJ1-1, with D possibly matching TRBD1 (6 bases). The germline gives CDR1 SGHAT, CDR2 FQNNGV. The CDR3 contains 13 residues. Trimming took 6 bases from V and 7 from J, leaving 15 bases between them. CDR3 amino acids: CASRKAGQLEAFF. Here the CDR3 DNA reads TGTGCCAGCAGAAAGGCCGGACAGCTTGAAGCTTTCTTT. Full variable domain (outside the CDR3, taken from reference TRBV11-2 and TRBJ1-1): EAGVAQSPRYKIIEKRQSVAFWCNPISGHATLYWYQQILGQGPKLLIQFQNNGVVDDSQLPKDRFSAERLKGVDSTLKIQPAKLEDSAVYLCASRKAGQLEAFFGQGTRLTVV.

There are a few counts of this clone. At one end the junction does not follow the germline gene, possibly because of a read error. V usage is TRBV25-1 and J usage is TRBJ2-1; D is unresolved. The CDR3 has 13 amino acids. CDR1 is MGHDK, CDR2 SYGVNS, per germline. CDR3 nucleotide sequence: TGTGCCTGCAGGTCCTCCAAGCGCAATGAGCAGTTCTTC. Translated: CACRSSKRNEQFF.

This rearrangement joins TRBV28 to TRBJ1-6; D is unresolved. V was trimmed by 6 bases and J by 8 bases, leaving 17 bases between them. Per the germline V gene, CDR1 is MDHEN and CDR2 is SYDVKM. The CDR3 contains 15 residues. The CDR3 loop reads CASSPTRVMDSPLHF. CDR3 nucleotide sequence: TGTGCCAGCAGCCCCACGAGGGTCATGGATTCACCCCTCCACTTT.

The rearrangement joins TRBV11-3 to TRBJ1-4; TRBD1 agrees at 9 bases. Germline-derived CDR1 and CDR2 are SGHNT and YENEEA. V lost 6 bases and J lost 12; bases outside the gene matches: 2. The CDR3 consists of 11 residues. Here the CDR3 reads CASRRQGELFF. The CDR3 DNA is TGTGCCAGCAGACGACAGGGGGAACTGTTTTTT. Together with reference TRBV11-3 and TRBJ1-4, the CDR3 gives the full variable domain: EAGVVQSPRYKIIEKKQPVAFWCNPISGHNTLYWYLQNLGQGPELLIRYENEEAVDDSQLPKDRFSAERLKGVDSTLKIQPAELGDSAVYLCASRRQGELFFGSGTQLSVL.

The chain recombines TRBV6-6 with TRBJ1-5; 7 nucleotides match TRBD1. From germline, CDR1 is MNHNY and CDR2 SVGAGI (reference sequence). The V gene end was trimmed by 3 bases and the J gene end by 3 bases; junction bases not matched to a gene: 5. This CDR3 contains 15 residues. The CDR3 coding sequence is TGTGCCAGCAGTTATCTGGACAGGCCCAATCAGCCCCAGCATTTT. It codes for CASSYLDRPNQPQHF.

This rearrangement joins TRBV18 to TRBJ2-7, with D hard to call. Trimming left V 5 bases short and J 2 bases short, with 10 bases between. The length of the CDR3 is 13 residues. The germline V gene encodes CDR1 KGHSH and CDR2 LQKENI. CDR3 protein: CASSAGSTYEQYF. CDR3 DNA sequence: TGTGCCAGCTCAGCCGGGTCAACCTACGAGCAGTACTTC.

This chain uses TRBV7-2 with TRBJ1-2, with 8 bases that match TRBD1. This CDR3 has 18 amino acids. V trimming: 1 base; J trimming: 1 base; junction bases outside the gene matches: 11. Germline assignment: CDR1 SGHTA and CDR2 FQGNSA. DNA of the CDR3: TGTGCCAGCAGCTTAGATCGACAGGGGCGGACCCATAACTATGGCTACACCTTC. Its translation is CASSLDRQGRTHNYGYTF.

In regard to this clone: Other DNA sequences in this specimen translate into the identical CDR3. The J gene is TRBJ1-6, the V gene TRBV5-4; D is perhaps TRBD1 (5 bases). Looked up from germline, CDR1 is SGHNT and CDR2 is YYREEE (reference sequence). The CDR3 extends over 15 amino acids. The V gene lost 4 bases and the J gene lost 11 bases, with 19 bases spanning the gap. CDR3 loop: CASSATGTGVAPLHF. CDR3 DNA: TGTGCCAGCAGCGCAACCGGGACGGGGGTGGCACCCCTCCACTTT.

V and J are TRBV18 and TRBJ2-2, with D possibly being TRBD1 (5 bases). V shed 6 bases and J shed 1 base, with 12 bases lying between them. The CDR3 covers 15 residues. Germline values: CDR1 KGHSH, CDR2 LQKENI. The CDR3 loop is CASSPPTENTGELFF. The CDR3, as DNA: TGTGCCAGCTCTCCCCCGACAGAGAACACCGGGGAGCTGTTTTTT.

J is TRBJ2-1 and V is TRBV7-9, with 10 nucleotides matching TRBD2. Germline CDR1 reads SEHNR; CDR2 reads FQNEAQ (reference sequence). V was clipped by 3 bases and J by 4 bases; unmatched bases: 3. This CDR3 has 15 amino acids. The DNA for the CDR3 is TGTGCCAGCAGCTTGGGGACTAGCGATTACAATGAGCAGTTCTTC. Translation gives CASSLGTSDYNEQFF.

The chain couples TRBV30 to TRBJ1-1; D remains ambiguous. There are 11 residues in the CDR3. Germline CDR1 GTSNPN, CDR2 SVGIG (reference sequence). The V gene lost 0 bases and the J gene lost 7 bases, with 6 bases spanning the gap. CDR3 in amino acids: CAWSVQHEAFF. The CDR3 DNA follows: TGTGCCTGGAGTGTACAGCATGAAGCTTTCTTT. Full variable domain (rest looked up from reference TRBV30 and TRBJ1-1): SQTIHQWPATLVQPVGSPLSLECTVEGTSNPNLYWYRQAAGRGLQLLFYSVGIGQISSEVPQNLSASRPQDRQFILSSKKLLLSDSGFYLCAWSVQHEAFFGQGTRLTVV.